This T cell receptor beta chain was observed in a study of blood T cell repertoires in COVID-19 (dated by TCRdb to the early 2020s). About the study as a whole: Collaborator samples came from the United States, Italy and Spain and covered acute and convalescent phases of COVID-19. The material from the prospective study consisted of cDNA or gDNA derived from T cells, B-cell-depleted T cells, or PBMCs. Subjects who had been exposed to COVID-19, were actively infected with it, or had recovered from it provided the deeply sampled blood TCRbeta repertoires that made up the dataset. The repertoires were released in a freely available public database intended as a resource for research on the immune response to SARS-CoV-2. The samples were drawn from two sources: the first 160 participants of the ongoing ImmuneRACE study, and 1,000 to 1,500 subjects contributed by 6 global collaborators. A de-identified subject ID, COVID-19 status, age in years and sex were almost always included in the sample metadata. Where HLA class I and class II types were available, the types were taken from metadata supplied by the sample provider, not from assay-based typing. Study-wide conclusions, independent of this receptor: The amount of clinical and demographic metadata varied by source and participant and was provided uncurated.

Collaborating institutions collected whole blood in K2EDTA tubes following their own protocols. For TCRbeta analysis, collaborators shipped samples as frozen whole blood, isolated PBMCs, or DNA extracted from either of those sample types. There are 15 amino acids in the CDR3, from cysteine to phenylalanine inclusive. Kept here is only the CDR3 DNA, which spans 45 bases and is read in frame from base 1. The V end gives up 4 bases and the J end 10 bases, leaving 12 bases in the junction not matched to a gene. Sequences MNHEY (CDR1) and SVGAGI (CDR2) are obtained from the germline V gene. TCRbeta CDR3 regions were amplified from genomic DNA using the immunoSEQ Assay, a bias-controlled multiplex PCR. Per the source publication's procedure: Nucleated cell counts per sample were estimated from amplification of reference gene primers within the assay. To quantify the absolute abundance of each unique TCRbeta CDR3 rearrangement, sequence reads were collapsed and filtered. For each sample, productive Simpson clonality was calculated as the square root of Simpson's diversity index across productive rearrangements. What TCRdb holds here is the immuneACCESS table cut down to in-frame rearrangements. Part of the clones is not present; checked against another copy, under half of the missing clones reflect an unresolved V gene, and the others are unexplained. V and J calls and clone size are those listed in that table; D and trimming were worked out from the DNA. The sample table shows 120,000 to 150,000 clones, and roughly 81% are seen once. The ten largest clones represent roughly 8.3% of the sample.

As for this clone: No cognate antigen has been identified for it. The record has no base qualities; no much larger clone is one base away.

The origin of this receptor is a human donor with acute or convalescent COVID-19. The donor label of this sample is uncertain. The sample consisted of peripheral blood. The chain employs TRBV6-5 and TRBJ1-1, with 10 bases aligning to TRBD1. The encoded CDR3 is CASSFSVGQGYRAFF. The sequence in DNA is TGTGCCAGCAGTTTCTCGGTGGGACAGGGGTATCGAGCTTTCTTT.